These T cell receptor beta chains were read from a single sample in a study of PD-L1 blockade in urothelial cancer. TCRdb's table, derived via immunoSEQ multiplex PCR, lists solely in-frame clones and lacks some. The repertoire includes 120,000 or so clones, about 83% of them detected once, and roughly 2.3% sits in the top ten. The starting material was PBMCs, obtained around atezolizumab (anti-PD-L1) treatment. These receptors all come from a middle-aged man with urothelial cancer. Each CDR3 is given with its conserved first and last residue. A D gene is named only where the DNA matches it firmly. A row's size may be missing; if present it is once, few, many or a size class.

.,.,TRBJ2-7,TRBV27,TGTGCCAGCAGTCCCCGCCCGGCCCTAAGCGGCAAAAGCTCCTACGAGCAGTACTTC,CASSPRPALSGKSSYEQYF
.,.,TRBJ2-2,TRBV5-1,TGCGCCAGCAGCTTGGACAACCCGAACACCGGGGAGCTGTTTTTT,CASSLDNPNTGELFF
TRBD1,.,TRBJ2-6,TRBV5-1,TGCGCCAGCAGCAGGGGGACAGGGGTAACTGGGGCCAACGTCCTGACTTTC,CASSRGTGVTGANVLTF
TRBD2,.,TRBJ2-4,TRBV18,TGTGCCAGCTCGCCCACCGGGGCGGGAGGGCCGGCCAAAAACATTCAGTACTTC,CASSPTGAGGPAKNIQYF
TRBD2,once,TRBJ2-5,TRBV27,TGTGCCAGCTCCCGGACTAGCGGGATGTGGCAAGAGACCCAGTACTTC,CASSRTSGMWQETQYF
TRBD2,.,TRBJ2-1,TRBV14,TGTGCCAGCAGAAAAACGGGAGGGAGGTACAATGAGCAGTTCTTC,CASRKTGGRYNEQFF
.,.,TRBJ2-7,TRBV7-9,TGTGCCAGCAGCTTAGCGGGGCCCGAGCAGTACTTC,CASSLAGPEQYF
TRBD1,once,TRBJ1-5,TRBV28,TGTGCCAGCAGATCCGGGACAGGGGGCAGGCAGCCCCAGCATTTT,CASRSGTGGRQPQHF
TRBD1,.,TRBJ1-2,TRBV6-5,TGTGCCAGCAGCGAGGGAGACAGGGTTAACTATGGCTACACCTTC,CASSEGDRVNYGYTF
.,few,TRBJ2-6,TRBV7-2,TGTGCCAGCAGCATACAGGGCGCTGGGGCCAACGTCCTGACTTTC,CASSIQGAGANVLTF
TRBD1,.,TRBJ1-1,TRBV7-9,TGTGCCAGCAGCTCGGGACAGGGATCGGCGACTGAAGCTTTCTTT,CASSSGQGSATEAFF
.,.,TRBJ1-5,TRBV5-1,TGCGCCAGCAGCTCCAGGATGTTTCAGCCCCAGCATTTT,CASSSRMFQPQHF
.,.,TRBJ1-3,TRBV5-6,TGTGCCAGCAGCTCGATCCTAGATCCCTTCTCTGGAAACACCATATATTTT,CASSSILDPFSGNTIYF
.,.,TRBJ2-3,TRBV5-6,TGTGCCAGCAACCTCCGGGGAAACCTATTGTCTACGCAGTATTTT,CASNLRGNLLSTQYF
.,.,TRBJ1-4,TRBV29-1,TGCAGCGTTCGAGTAGACAGCGAAAAACTGTTTTTT,CSVRVDSEKLFF
TRBD2,.,TRBJ2-7,TRBV2,TGTGCCAGCAACACACTAGCGGGCCAAGGTGGAGAGCAGTACTTC,CASNTLAGQGGEQYF
TRBD2,.,TRBJ2-5,TRBV13,TGTGCCAGCAGCTTAGGGCGGGAGAGCCAAGAGACCCAGTACTTC,CASSLGRESQETQYF
TRBD2,.,TRBJ2-2,TRBV4-1,TGCGCCAGCAGCCTCGTGGTAGCGGGAGCGAACACCGGGGAGCTGTTTTTT,CASSLVVAGANTGELFF
.,.,TRBJ2-7,TRBV9,TGTGCCAGCAGCCCCTACCCGAGCTCCTACGAGCAGTACTTC,CASSPYPSSYEQYF
.,.,TRBJ2-7,TRBV5-6,TGTGCCAGCAGCTTGGGACAGTTGGGGAAGATGTACTTC,CASSLGQLGKMYF
TRBD1,.,TRBJ2-1,TRBV18,TGTGCCAGCTCACCACAGCGACAGGGTTTAAATGAGCAGTTCTTC,CASSPQRQGLNEQFF
.,.,TRBJ2-1,TRBV6-1,TGTGCCAGCAGTGAAGTCCAGGTCCGCGGGGATGAGCAGTTCTTC,CASSEVQVRGDEQFF
.,.,TRBJ1-1,TRBV4-1,TGCGCCAGCAGCCCCCTAGGTCAGGCGGGAACTGAAGCTTTCTTT,CASSPLGQAGTEAFF
.,.,TRBJ1-1,TRBV7-9,TGTGCCAGCAGCTTAGGATCGGGGGAGGTAACTGAAGCTTTCTTT,CASSLGSGEVTEAFF
TRBD1,once,TRBJ1-4,TRBV9,TGTGCCAGCAGCTCAGGCAGGGGGCTCTCCTTT,CASSSGRGLSF
.,.,TRBJ2-4,TRBV7-2,TGTGCCAGCAGCTTAGTGGGCAGTTACAAAAACATTCAGTACTTC,CASSLVGSYKNIQYF
.,.,TRBJ2-1,TRBV9,TGTGCCAGCAGCGTAAGTCCCGGGACTGGAACCTACAATGAGCAGTTCTTC,CASSVSPGTGTYNEQFF
.,.,TRBJ2-7,TRBV11-2,TGTGCCAGCAGCTTAGTCGACACCGGCTACGAGCAGTACTTC,CASSLVDTGYEQYF
TRBD1,.,TRBJ2-7,TRBV13,TGTGCCAGCAGTACAATCATCAGGGGGCGCAACGAGCAGTACTTC,CASSTIIRGRNEQYF
.,few,TRBJ1-2,TRBV2,TGTGCCAGCAGCCAAGCGGTTGAATATGGCTACACCTTC,CASSQAVEYGYTF
TRBD2,.,TRBJ2-1,TRBV30,TGTGCCTGGGCCCCTAGCGGGAGCTCCTACAATGAGCAGTTCTTC,CAWAPSGSSYNEQFF
TRBD2,.,TRBJ2-1,TRBV11-2,TGTGCCAGCAGCTTACTAGCGGGACCGTTCTTC,CASSLLAGPFF